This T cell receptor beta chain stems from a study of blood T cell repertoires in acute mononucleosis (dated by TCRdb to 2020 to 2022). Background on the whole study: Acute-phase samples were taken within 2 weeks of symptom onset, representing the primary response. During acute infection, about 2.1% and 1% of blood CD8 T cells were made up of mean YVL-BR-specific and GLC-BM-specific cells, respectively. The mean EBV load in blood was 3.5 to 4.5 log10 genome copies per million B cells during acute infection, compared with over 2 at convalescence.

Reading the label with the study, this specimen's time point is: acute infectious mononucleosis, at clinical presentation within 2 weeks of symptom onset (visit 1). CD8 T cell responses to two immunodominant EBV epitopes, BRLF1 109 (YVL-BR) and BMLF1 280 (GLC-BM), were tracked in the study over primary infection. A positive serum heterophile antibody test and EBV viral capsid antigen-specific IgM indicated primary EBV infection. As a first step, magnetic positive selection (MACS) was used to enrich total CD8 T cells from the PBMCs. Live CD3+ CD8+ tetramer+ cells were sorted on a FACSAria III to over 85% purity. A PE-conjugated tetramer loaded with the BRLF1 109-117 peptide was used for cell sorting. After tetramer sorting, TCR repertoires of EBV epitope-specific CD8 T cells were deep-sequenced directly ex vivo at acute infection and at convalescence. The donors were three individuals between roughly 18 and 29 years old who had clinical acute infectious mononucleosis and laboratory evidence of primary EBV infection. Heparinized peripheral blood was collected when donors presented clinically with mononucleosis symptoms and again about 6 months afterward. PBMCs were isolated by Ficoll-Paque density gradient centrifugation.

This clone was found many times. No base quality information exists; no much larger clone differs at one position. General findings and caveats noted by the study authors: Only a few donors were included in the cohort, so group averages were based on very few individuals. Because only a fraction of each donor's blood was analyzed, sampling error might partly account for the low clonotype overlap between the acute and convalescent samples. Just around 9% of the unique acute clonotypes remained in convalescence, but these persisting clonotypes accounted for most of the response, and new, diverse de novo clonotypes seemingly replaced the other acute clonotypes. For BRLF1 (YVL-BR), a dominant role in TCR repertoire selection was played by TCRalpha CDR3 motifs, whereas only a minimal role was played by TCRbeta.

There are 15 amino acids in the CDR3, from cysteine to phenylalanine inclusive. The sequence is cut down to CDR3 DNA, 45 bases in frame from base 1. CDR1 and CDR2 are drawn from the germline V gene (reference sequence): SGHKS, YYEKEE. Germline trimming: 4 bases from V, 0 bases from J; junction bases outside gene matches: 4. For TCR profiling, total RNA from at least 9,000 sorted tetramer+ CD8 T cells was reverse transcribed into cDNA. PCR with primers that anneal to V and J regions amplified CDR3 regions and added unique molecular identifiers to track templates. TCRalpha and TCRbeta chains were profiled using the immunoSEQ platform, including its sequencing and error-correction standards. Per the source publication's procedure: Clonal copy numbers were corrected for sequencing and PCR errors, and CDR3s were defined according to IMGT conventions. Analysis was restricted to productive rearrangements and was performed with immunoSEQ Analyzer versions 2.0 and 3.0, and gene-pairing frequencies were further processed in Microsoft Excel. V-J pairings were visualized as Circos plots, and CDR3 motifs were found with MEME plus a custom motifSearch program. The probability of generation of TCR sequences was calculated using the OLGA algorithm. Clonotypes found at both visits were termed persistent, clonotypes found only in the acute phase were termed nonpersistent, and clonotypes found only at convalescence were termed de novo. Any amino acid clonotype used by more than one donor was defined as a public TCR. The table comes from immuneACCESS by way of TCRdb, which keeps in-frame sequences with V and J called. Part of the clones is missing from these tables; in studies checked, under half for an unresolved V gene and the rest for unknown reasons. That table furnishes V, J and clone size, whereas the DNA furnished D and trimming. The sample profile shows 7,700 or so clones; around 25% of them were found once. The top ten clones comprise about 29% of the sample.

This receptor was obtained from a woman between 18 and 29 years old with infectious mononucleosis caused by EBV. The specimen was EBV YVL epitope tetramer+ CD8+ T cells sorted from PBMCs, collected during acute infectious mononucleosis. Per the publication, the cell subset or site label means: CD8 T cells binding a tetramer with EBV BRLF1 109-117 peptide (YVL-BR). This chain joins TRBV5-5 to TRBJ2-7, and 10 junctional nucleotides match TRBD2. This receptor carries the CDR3 CASSILAGDSYEQYF. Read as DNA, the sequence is TGTGCCAGCAGCATCCTAGCGGGGGACTCCTACGAGCAGTACTTC.